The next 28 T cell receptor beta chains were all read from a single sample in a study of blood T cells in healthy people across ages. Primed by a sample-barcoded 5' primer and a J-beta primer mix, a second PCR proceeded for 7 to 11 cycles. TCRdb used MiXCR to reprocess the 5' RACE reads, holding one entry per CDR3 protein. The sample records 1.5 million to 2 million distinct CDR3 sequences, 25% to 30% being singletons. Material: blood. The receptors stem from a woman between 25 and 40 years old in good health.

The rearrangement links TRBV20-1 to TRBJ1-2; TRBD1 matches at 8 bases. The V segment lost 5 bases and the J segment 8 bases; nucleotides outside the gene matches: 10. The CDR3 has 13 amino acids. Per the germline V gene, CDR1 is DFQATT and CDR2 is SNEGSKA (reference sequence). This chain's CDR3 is CSAGGQGVKGYTF. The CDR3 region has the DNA TGCAGTGCTGGCGGACAGGGCGTTAAAGGCTACACCTTC.

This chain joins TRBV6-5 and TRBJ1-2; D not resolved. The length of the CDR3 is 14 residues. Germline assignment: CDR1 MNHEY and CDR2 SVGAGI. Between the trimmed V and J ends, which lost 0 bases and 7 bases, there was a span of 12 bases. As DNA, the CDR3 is TGTGCCAGCAGTTACTCTTCGGGAGAGGTTGGCTACACCTTC. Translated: CASSYSSGEVGYTF.

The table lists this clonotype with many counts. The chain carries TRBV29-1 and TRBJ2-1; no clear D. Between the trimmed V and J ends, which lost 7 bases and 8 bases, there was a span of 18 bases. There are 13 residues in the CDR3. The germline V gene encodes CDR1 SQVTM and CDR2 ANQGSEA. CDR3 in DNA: TGCAGCGCGAAGCCCTCAGTGATCTATGAGCAGTTCTTC. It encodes CSAKPSVIYEQFF.

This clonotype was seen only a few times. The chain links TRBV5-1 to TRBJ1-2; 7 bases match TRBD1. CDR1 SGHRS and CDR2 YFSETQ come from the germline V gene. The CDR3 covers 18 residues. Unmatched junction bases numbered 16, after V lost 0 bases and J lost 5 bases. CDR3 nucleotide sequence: TGCGCCAGCAGCTTGGTACAGGGGCGTCGCTTTCGGATTTATGGCTACACCTTC. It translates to CASSLVQGRRFRIYGYTF.

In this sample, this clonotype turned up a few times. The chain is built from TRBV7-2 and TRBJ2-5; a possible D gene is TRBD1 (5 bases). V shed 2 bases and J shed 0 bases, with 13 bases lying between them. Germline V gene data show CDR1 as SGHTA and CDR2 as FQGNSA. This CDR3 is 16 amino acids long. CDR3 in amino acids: CASSLTVAGNQETQYF. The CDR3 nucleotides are TGTGCCAGCAGCTTAACTGTCGCAGGGAACCAAGAGACCCAGTACTTC.

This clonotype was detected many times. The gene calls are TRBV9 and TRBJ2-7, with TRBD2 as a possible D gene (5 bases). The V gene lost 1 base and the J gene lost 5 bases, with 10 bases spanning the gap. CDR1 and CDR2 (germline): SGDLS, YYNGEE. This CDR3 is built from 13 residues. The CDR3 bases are TGTGCCAGCAGCGTAAATCGGGGAGACGAGCAGTACTTC. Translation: CASSVNRGDEQYF.

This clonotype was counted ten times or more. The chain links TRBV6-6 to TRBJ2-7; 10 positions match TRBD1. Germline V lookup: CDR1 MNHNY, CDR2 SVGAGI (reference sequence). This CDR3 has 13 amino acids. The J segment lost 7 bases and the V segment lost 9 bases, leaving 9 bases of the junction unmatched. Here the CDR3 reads CARYPGQGEEQYF. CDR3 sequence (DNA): TGTGCCAGGTACCCTGGACAGGGGGAGGAGCAGTACTTC.

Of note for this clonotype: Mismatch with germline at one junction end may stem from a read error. CDR3 residues: CGVERTSGNTIYF. CDR3 DNA sequence: TGCGGCGTTGAACGAACCTCTGGAAACACCATATATTTT. The chain combines TRBV29-1 with TRBJ1-3, with D uncertain. This CDR3 is 13 amino acids long. Germline CDR1 and CDR2: SQVTM and ANQGSEA.

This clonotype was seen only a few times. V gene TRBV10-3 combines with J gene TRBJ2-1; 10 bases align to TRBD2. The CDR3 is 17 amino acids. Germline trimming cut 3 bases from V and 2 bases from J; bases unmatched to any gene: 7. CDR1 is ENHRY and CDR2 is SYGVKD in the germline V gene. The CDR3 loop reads CAISEGSGRGPYNEQFF. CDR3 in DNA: TGTGCCATCAGTGAAGGGAGCGGGAGGGGCCCCTACAATGAGCAGTTCTTC.

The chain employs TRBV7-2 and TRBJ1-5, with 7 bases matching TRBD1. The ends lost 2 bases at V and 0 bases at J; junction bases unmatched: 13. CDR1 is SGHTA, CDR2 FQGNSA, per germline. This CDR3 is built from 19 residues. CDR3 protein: CASSLLWDHRGISNQPQHF. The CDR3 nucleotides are TGTGCCAGCAGCTTATTATGGGACCACAGGGGTATTAGCAATCAGCCCCAGCATTTT. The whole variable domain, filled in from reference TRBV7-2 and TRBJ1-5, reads GAGVSQSPSNKVTEKGKDVELRCDPISGHTALYWYRQSLGQGLEFLIYFQGNSAPDKSGLPSDRFSAERTGGSVSTLTIQRTQQEDSAVYLCASSLLWDHRGISNQPQHFGDGTRLSIL.

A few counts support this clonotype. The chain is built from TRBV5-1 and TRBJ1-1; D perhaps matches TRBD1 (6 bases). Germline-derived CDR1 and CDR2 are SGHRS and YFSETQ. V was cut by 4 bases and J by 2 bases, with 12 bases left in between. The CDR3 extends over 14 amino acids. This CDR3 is CASSQIQGNTEAFF. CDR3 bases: TGCGCCAGCAGCCAGATACAGGGCAACACTGAAGCTTTCTTT.

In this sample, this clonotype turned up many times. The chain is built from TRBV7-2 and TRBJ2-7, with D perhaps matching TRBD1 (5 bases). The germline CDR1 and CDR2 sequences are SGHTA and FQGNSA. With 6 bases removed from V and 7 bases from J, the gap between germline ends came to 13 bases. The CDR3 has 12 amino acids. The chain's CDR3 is CASRASQGEQYF. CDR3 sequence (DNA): TGTGCCAGCAGGGCGAGCCAGGGTGAGCAGTACTTC.

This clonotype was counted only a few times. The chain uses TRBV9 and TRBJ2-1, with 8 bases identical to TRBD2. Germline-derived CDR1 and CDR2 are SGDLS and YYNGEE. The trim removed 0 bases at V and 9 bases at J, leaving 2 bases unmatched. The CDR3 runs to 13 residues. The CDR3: CASSVGLASEQFF. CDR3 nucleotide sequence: TGTGCCAGCAGCGTAGGACTAGCGAGTGAGCAGTTCTTC.

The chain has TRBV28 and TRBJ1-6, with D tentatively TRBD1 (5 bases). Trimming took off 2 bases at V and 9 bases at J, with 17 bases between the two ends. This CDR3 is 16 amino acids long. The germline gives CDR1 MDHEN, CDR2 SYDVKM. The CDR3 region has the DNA TGTGCCAGCAGTTTAGGTTCAGGACAAACCCGTTCACCCCTCCACTTT. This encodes CASSLGSGQTRSPLHF.

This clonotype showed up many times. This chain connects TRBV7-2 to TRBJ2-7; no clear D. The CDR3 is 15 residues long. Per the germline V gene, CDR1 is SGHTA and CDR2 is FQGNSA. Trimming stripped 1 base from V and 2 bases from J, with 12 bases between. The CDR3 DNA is TGTGCCAGCAGCTTAGTTCTTGGAACTACCTACGAGCAGTACTTC. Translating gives CASSLVLGTTYEQYF.

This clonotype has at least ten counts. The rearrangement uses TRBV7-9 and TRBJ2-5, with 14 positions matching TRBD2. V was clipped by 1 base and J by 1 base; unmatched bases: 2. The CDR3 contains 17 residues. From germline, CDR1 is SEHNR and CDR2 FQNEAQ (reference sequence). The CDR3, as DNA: TGTGCCAGCAGCTTAGTCGGGACTAGCGGGGGCCAAGAGACCCAGTACTTC. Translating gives CASSLVGTSGGQETQYF.

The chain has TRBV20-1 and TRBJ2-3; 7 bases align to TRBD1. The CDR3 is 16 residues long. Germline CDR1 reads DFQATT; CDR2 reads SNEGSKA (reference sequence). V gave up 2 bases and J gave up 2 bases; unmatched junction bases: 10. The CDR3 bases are TGCAGTGCTAGACCTATACGGGACAGATACACAGATACGCAGTATTTT. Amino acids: CSARPIRDRYTDTQYF.

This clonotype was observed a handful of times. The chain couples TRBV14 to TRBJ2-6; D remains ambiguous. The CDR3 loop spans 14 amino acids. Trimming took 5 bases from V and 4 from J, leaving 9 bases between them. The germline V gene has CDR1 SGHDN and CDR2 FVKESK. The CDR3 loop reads CASSVFPGANVLTF. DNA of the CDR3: TGTGCCAGCAGCGTGTTTCCGGGGGCCAACGTCCTGACTTTC.

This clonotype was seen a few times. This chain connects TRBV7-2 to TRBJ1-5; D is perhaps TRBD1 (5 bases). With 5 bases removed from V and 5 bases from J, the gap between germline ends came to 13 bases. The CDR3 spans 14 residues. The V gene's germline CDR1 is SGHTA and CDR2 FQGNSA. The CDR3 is CASSARDGHQPQHF. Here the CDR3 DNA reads TGTGCCAGCAGCGCCCGGGACGGTCATCAGCCCCAGCATTTT.

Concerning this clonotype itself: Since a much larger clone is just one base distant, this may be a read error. CDR3 region: CSARTSGRENGQFF. The DNA of the CDR3 is TGCAGCGCCCGAACTAGCGGGAGGGAGAATGGGCAGTTCTTC. The gene calls are TRBV29-1 and TRBJ2-1; 13 positions match TRBD2. The CDR3 loop spans 14 amino acids. The V gene's germline CDR1 is SQVTM and CDR2 ANQGSEA.

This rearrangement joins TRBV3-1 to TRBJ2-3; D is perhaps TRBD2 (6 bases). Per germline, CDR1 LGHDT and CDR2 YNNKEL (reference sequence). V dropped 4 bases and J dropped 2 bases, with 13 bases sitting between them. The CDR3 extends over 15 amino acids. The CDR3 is CASSLGTSFTDTQYF. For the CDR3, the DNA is TGTGCCAGCAGCCTCGGGACTTCCTTCACAGATACGCAGTATTTT.

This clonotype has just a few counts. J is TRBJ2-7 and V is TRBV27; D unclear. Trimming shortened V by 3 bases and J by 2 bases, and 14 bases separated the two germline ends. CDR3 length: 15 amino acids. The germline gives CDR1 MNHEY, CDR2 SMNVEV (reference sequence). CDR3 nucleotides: TGTGCCAGCAGTTTCGGTCCGGGCGCCACCTACGAGCAGTACTTC. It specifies CASSFGPGATYEQYF.

CDR3 in DNA: TGTGCCAGCAGCCCAAGGGCGGGAGGAAAGGAGACCCAGTACTTC. It translates to CASSPRAGGKETQYF. The chain joins TRBV3-1 to TRBJ2-5, with 8 bases that match TRBD2. The CDR3 sequence is 15 residues long. Germline CDR1 and CDR2: LGHDT and YNNKEL (reference sequence). The J segment lost 5 bases and the V segment lost 4 bases, leaving 9 bases of the junction unmatched.

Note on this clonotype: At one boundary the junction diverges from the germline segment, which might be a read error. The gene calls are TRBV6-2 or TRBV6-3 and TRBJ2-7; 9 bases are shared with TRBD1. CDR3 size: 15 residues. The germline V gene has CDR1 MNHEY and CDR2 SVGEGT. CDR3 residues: CTSSLRGTGKYEQYF. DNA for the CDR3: TGTACCAGCAGTTTAAGGGGGACAGGGAAGTACGAGCAGTACTTC.

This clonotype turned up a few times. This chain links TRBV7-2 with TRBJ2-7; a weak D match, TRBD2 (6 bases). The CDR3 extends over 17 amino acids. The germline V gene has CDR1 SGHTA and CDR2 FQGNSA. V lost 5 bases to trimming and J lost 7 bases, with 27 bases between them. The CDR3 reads CASSLGPPGLGGEEQYF. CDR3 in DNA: TGTGCCAGCAGCCTGGGCCCCCCGGGACTGGGGGGAGAAGAGCAGTACTTC.

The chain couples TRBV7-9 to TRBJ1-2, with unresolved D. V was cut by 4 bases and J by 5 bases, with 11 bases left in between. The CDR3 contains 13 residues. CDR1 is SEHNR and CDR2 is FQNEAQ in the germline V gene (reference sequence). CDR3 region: CASSSVAGYGYTF. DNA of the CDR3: TGTGCCAGCAGCTCGGTGGCCGGGTATGGCTACACCTTC.

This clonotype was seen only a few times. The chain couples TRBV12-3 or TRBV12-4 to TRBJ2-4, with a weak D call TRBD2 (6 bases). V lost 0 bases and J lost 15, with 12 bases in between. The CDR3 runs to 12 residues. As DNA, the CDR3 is TGTGCCAGCAGTTTAGCGGGGGGTTTGGCGTACTTC. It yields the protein CASSLAGGLAYF.

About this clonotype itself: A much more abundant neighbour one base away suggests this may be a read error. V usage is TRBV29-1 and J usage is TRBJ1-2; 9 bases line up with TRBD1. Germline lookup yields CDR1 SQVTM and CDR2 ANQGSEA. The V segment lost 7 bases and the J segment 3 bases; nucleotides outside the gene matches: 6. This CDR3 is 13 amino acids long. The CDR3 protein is CSATQGAHYGYTF. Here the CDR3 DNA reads TGCAGCGCAACACAGGGGGCCCACTATGGCTACACCTTC.